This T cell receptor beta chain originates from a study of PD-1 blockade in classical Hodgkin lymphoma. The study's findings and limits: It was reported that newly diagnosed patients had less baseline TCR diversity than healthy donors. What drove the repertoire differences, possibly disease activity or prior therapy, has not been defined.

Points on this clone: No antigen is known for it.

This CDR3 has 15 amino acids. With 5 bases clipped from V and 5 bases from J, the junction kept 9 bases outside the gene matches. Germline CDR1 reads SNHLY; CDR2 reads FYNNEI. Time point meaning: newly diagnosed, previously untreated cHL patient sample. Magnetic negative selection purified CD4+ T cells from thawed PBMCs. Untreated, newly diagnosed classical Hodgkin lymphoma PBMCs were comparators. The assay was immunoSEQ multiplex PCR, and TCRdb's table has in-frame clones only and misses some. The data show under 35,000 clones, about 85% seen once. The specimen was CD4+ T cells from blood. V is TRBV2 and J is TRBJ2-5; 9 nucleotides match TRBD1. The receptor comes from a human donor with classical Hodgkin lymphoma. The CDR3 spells CASSQQGAPRETQYF. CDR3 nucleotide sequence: TGTGCCAGCAGTCAACAGGGGGCTCCTCGGGAGACCCAGTACTTC.